This TCR beta chain was sequenced in a study of cytomegalovirus exposure and HLA in healthy donors. Trimming cost V 1 base and J 6 bases; bases outside gene matches: 0. Germline lookup yields CDR1 SGHAT and CDR2 FQNNGV. The CDR3 is 14 residues long. A multiplex PCR was run with 60 Vbeta primers and 13 Jbeta primers. Measured with immunoSEQ multiplex PCR; TCRdb has only the in-frame clones, and not every one. The sample consists of approximately 200,000 clones, roughly 78% of them appearing once. Study outcomes and limitations: Rarity marked most TCR sequences, yet some public TCRs occurred in many donors. Being productive about 87% or about 30% of the time was typical of most TCR beta V segments in an earlier analysis.

A remark on this clone: Its antigen is currently unknown.

The sequence derives from a girl between 10 and 17 years old in good health and CMV-seropositive. This chain joins TRBV11-2 and TRBJ1-4; 9 positions match TRBD1. The sample consisted of PBMCs. The CDR3 nucleotides read TGTGCCAGCAGCTTAGGGGACAGGGATGAAAAACTGTTTTTT. It yields the protein CASSLGDRDEKLFF. Supplemented by reference TRBV11-2 and TRBJ1-4, the full variable domain reads EAGVAQSPRYKIIEKRQSVAFWCNPISGHATLYWYQQILGQGPKLLIQFQNNGVVDDSQLPKDRFSAERLKGVDSTLKIQPAKLEDSAVYLCASSLGDRDEKLFFGSGTQLSVL.